A selection of T cell receptor beta chains follows, all from one sample in a study of T-cell memory formation after mild COVID-19. One entry per CDR3 protein, called by TCRdb with MiXCR from the 5' RACE reads. The table records some 440,000 distinct CDR3 sequences, roughly 25% of them present only once. The sequenced material came from PBMCs or a T cell subset sorted from them (not recorded which). The source of these receptors is an adult woman who had mild COVID-19 (a few samples of this study predate the infection). Cell type and time point are not known. Both conserved end residues are part of each CDR3. D genes are given only for firm matches. Expanded clones are given a class, and other clones once, few, many or no size at all.

d_call j_call v_call clone_size cdr3_length cdr3_nt cdr3_aa
TRBD1 TRBJ2-7 TRBV9 few 15 TGTGCCAGCAGCGGCTCCGGGACAGGGCCCTACGAGCAGTACTTC CASSGSGTGPYEQYF
NA TRBJ2-7 TRBV20-1 NA 16 TGCAGTGCTAGAGATTCAGGGGGACTTGCCTCCTACGAGCAGTACTTC CSARDSGGLASYEQYF
NA TRBJ2-5 TRBV5-5 few 15 TGTGCCAGCAGCCGCTTAGGTGCTGCCGTAGAGACCCAGTACTTC CASSRLGAAVETQYF
NA TRBJ2-7 TRBV18 few 14 TGTGCCAGCACACCAAGGGGGGCGAACTACGAGCAGTACTTC CASTPRGANYEQYF
NA TRBJ2-3 TRBV29-1 many 12 TGCAGCGTTGAAACGCCGAGGGATACGCAGTATTTT CSVETPRDTQYF
NA TRBJ2-3 TRBV9 once 14 TGTGCCAGCAGCGTAGGGAGCATCACAGATACGCAGTATTTT CASSVGSITDTQYF
NA TRBJ2-1 TRBV11-2 NA 11 TGTGCCAGCACTGGCGGGCCTGAGCAGTTCTTC CASTGGPEQFF
NA TRBJ2-1 TRBV11-2 NA 13 TGTGCCAGCAGCTTTTACGGGGGCAATGAGCAGTTCTTC CASSFYGGNEQFF
NA TRBJ1-1 TRBV5-1 NA 13 TGCGCCAGCAGCTTGGGGGATGGTGCTGAAGCTTTCTTT CASSLGDGAEAFF
TRBD2 TRBJ2-2 TRBV5-4 NA 17 TGTGCCAGCAGCTTGGGGTTTCGCGGGAGAAACACCGGGGAGCTGTTTTTT CASSLGFRGRNTGELFF
NA TRBJ1-2 TRBV2 few 15 TGTGCCAGCAGTGAAATCCAGCTGGGTAGCTATGGCTACACCTTC CASSEIQLGSYGYTF
NA TRBJ1-2 TRBV5-6 NA 15 TGTGCCAGCAGCTTGGTGGGCAGATCTAACTATGGCTACACCTTC CASSLVGRSNYGYTF
NA TRBJ1-2 TRBV7-9 few 13 TGTGCCAGCAAAAGTCCCAGCCAGGGTGGCTACACCTTC CASKSPSQGGYTF
NA TRBJ2-7 TRBV27 few 16 TGTGCCAGCAGTTCTGGACCGGGGAACCCGGCCTACGAGCAGTACTTC CASSSGPGNPAYEQYF
NA TRBJ2-3 TRBV5-1 NA 16 TGCGCCAGCAGCTTGGAAGGTTGGGGAGCCACAGATACGCAGTATTTT CASSLEGWGATDTQYF
NA TRBJ2-5 TRBV7-6 few 14 TGTGCCAGCAGCGCAACGTCCGTAGGCGAGACCCAGTACTTC CASSATSVGETQYF
NA TRBJ2-3 TRBV6-5 NA 15 TGTGCCAGCAGAAGAACCAGGGGTCTCACAGATACGCAGTATTTT CASRRTRGLTDTQYF
NA TRBJ1-5 TRBV7-2 NA 15 TGTGCCAGCAGCTTAAGCCCGGCGGGCAGTCAGCCCCAGCATTTT CASSLSPAGSQPQHF
NA TRBJ2-2 TRBV7-6 few 14 TGTGCCAGCAGCTTAGCCCGGGACACCGGGGAGCTGTTTTTT CASSLARDTGELFF
NA TRBJ2-1 TRBV13 NA 14 TGTGCCAGCAGCAAGGAGCTGGCCTACAATGAGCAGTTCTTC CASSKELAYNEQFF
NA TRBJ1-2 TRBV6-5 many 13 TGTGCCAGCAGCCCCTCTGCAGACTATGGCTACACCTTC CASSPSADYGYTF
NA TRBJ2-1 TRBV4-1 few 16 TGCGCCAGCAGCCAAGATATGGGACCCCCGGACCATGAGCAGTTCTTC CASSQDMGPPDHEQFF
TRBD1 TRBJ1-2 TRBV5-1 few 15 TGCGCCAGCAGCTTGGAGGGGGCGCATACCTATGGCTACACCTTC CASSLEGAHTYGYTF
TRBD2 TRBJ2-1 TRBV6-5 few 16 TGTGCCAGCAGTCCCCTCAAACTAGCGGGAGTAACTGAGCAGTTCTTC CASSPLKLAGVTEQFF
TRBD1 TRBJ2-1 TRBV11-3 NA 15 TGTGCCAGCAGCCGAGGGGGCTTGGACTACAATGAGCAGTTCTTC CASSRGGLDYNEQFF
NA TRBJ2-5 TRBV20-1 few 13 TGCAGTGCCTCGACACAAGTGGTGAGGACCCAGTACTTC CSASTQVVRTQYF
TRBD1 TRBJ2-7 TRBV5-8 few 17 TGTGCCAGCAGCCCTTCCTTTTGGACAGGGGCCTCCTACGAGCAGTACTTC CASSPSFWTGASYEQYF
TRBD1 TRBJ2-7 TRBV5-1 many 15 TGCGCCAGCAGCCCGTGGGACAGGGAAATGTACGAGCAGTACTTC CASSPWDREMYEQYF
NA TRBJ2-1 TRBV24-1 many 16 TGTGCCACCAGTGATTTGAGCGTGAGCTCCTACAATGAGCAGTTCTTC CATSDLSVSSYNEQFF
TRBD2 TRBJ2-1 TRBV3-1 NA 20 TGTGCCAGCAGCCAAGATCCGACTAGCGGGGTCCCTTTCGTCTACAATGAGCAGTTCTTC CASSQDPTSGVPFVYNEQFF
NA TRBJ2-7 TRBV12-3/TRBV12-4 few 14 TGTGCCAGCAGTTTTGCGGGGCGCTCCTACGAGCAGTACTTC CASSFAGRSYEQYF
NA TRBJ1-1 TRBV4-1 few 15 TGCGCCAGCAGCCAAGATGGAGGGAGGGGGACTGAAGCTTTCTTT CASSQDGGRGTEAFF
TRBD1 TRBJ1-4 TRBV5-1 NA 16 TGCGCCAGCAGCCAATCGGACAGGCGCAACACCAAAAAACTGTTTTTT CASSQSDRRNTKKLFF
TRBD1 TRBJ2-7 TRBV7-9 NA 15 TGTGCCAGCAGCTTACTCTCCGGGACAGAGTACGAGCAGTACTTC CASSLLSGTEYEQYF
NA TRBJ1-5 TRBV2 NA 13 TGTGCCAGCAGTTACACGTTCGGTCAGCCCCAGCATTTT CASSYTFGQPQHF
TRBD2 TRBJ2-7 TRBV7-2 NA 17 TGTGCCAGCAGCCCCCGCCCACTAGCGGGAGTTAGCTACGAGCAGTACTTC CASSPRPLAGVSYEQYF
NA TRBJ2-2 TRBV5-1 NA 15 TGCGCCAGCAGCTTGGACGGACACCGGACCGGGGAGCTGTTTTTT CASSLDGHRTGELFF
NA TRBJ2-1 TRBV9 NA 15 TGTGCCAGCAGCGTAGCCCCTATAGTAGACAATGAGCAGTTCTTC CASSVAPIVDNEQFF
NA TRBJ2-5 TRBV20-1 NA 14 TGCAGTGCTAGAGATCGGACACCATTAGAGACCCAGTACTTC CSARDRTPLETQYF
NA TRBJ1-2 TRBV5-1 NA 14 TGCGCCAGCAGAACTGAGACAGGAAACTATGGCTACACCTTC CASRTETGNYGYTF
TRBD1 TRBJ1-2 TRBV6-5 few 15 TGTGCCAGCAGTTATTCAGGACAGGGGGTTCGTGGCTACACCTTC CASSYSGQGVRGYTF
TRBD2 TRBJ2-2 TRBV29-1 NA 16 TGCAGCGTTCTGCCTAGCGGGAGGGCCTACACCGGGGAGCTGTTTTTT CSVLPSGRAYTGELFF
NA TRBJ1-2 TRBV12-3/TRBV12-4 NA 15 TGTGCCAGCACCTACTGGAGAGCCCTGGCATACGGCTACACCTTC CASTYWRALAYGYTF
TRBD2 TRBJ2-6 TRBV6-5 NA 19 TGTGCCAGCAGTAGTCCTAGCGGTGGGTGGATCTCTGGGGCCAACGTCCTGACTTTC CASSSPSGGWISGANVLTF
TRBD1 TRBJ1-1 TRBV7-2 NA 17 TGTGCCAGCAGCTTAGCATCCGTGGGACAGGGGGGGACTGAAGCTTTCTTT CASSLASVGQGGTEAFF
NA TRBJ2-1 TRBV5-1 many 15 TGCGCCAGCAGCTTGGATGGGACCCCGTCGGATGAGCAGTTCTTC CASSLDGTPSDEQFF
NA TRBJ2-3 TRBV29-1 NA 14 TGCAGCGTCTCCCGGAGTAGTAGCACAGATACGCAGTATTTT CSVSRSSSTDTQYF
NA TRBJ1-2 TRBV5-1 few 17 TGCGCCAGCAGCTTGGAGAAGACCGAACATACCATCGATGGCTACACCTTC CASSLEKTEHTIDGYTF
TRBD1 TRBJ2-7 TRBV5-1 few 17 TGCGCCAGCAGCTTGGATCCGCCCATCCAGGGGGCAGTCGAGCAGTACTTC CASSLDPPIQGAVEQYF
NA TRBJ1-2 TRBV5-1 NA 16 TGCGCCAGCAGCTTGGTCCAGGGCGGAGAGGACTATGGCTACACCTTC CASSLVQGGEDYGYTF